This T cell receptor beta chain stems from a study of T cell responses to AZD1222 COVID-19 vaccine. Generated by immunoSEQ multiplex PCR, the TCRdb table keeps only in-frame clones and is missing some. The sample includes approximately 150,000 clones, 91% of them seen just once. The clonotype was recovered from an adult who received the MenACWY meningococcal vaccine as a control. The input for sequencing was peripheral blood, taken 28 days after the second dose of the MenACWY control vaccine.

In nucleotides, the CDR3 is TGTGCCAGCAGCAAAGCAGACTTCGGGACCTATGGCTACACCTTC. It codes for CASSKADFGTYGYTF. The V and J genes are TRBV7-8 and TRBJ1-2; perhaps TRBD1 as D (5 bases). The germline V gene encodes CDR1 SGHVS and CDR2 FQNEAQ. The CDR3 is made up of 15 amino acids. Between the trimmed V and J ends, which lost 5 bases and 4 bases, there was a span of 17 bases.